The subject of this entry is one T cell receptor beta chain. It was with random hexamers that about 0.45 to 1 ug RNA was reverse transcribed. TCRdb re-called the immunoSEQ multiplex PCR reads through MiXCR, storing one row per CDR3 protein. The repertoire includes approximately 190,000 distinct CDR3 sequences, around 95% of them detected once, and approximately 0.16% sits in the top ten. Bulk CD8+ and CD4+ cells came from magnetic negative isolation; CD8+ TEMRA by FACS. The data originate from a study of CD8 T cells in Susac syndrome. In the study overall: Within the sequenced group of Susac syndrome patients, roughly six showed active disease and eight were in remission.

The V end was cut by 2 bases, the J end by 6 bases, with 5 bases between. CDR3 length: 12 residues. The germline CDR1 and CDR2 sequences are SEHNR and FQNEAQ (reference sequence). This chain uses TRBV7-9 with TRBJ2-1; no firm D call. Sequencing was done on a sample of CD8+ T cells from PBMCs. The receptor's source is a human donor with Susac syndrome. The CDR3 DNA reads as TGTGCCAGCAGCTTAATTCCCAATGAGCAGTTCTTC. Encoded protein: CASSLIPNEQFF.